A single sample is the source of the 27 T cell receptor beta chains below, sequenced in a study of blood T cell repertoires in COVID-19. Only in-frame clones appear in the TCRdb table, and some are missing; sequencing was by immunoSEQ multiplex PCR. Altogether roughly 700,000 clones are present, around 90% being singletons, with the ten largest covering roughly 0.25%. Sequencing was carried out using peripheral blood. Receptors were obtained from a young woman with acute or convalescent COVID-19.

The genes are TRBV19 and TRBJ1-4; perhaps TRBD1 as D (5 bases). Germline V gives CDR1 LNHDA, CDR2 SQIVND (reference sequence). Trimming left V 5 bases short and J 1 base short, with 8 bases between. This CDR3 is 14 amino acids long. This CDR3 reads CASSRTRTNEKLFF. The CDR3 region has the DNA TGTGCCAGTAGTCGGACACGAACTAATGAAAAACTGTTTTTT.

V gene TRBV9 combines with J gene TRBJ1-2; D not certain. Trimming shortened V by 4 bases and J by 6 bases, and 10 bases separated the two germline ends. The germline V gene has CDR1 SGDLS and CDR2 YYNGEE. The CDR3 contains 12 residues. The CDR3 loop is CASSFGEDGYTF. DNA of the CDR3: TGTGCCAGCAGCTTTGGCGAGGATGGCTACACCTTC.

This clone was recorded once. The chain recombines TRBV13 with TRBJ1-5, with TRBD1 matching 7 bases. The CDR3 is 14 amino acids. After removal of 2 bases from V and 2 bases from J, the junction contained 0 bases not matched to a gene. Per the germline V gene, CDR1 is PRHDT and CDR2 is FYEKMQ (reference sequence). The CDR3 reads CASSLQGGNQPQHF. As DNA, the CDR3 is TGTGCCAGCAGCTTACAGGGGGGCAATCAGCCCCAGCATTTT.

The V call is TRBV15, the J call TRBJ1-2; D might be TRBD1 (5 bases). The CDR3 length is 13 residues. Trimming cost V 11 bases and J 4 bases, with 17 bases left between them. Looked up from germline, CDR1 is LNHNV and CDR2 is YYDKDF (reference sequence). The CDR3 nucleotides are TGTGCCTCAAGGAGACAGATTCGCTATGGCTACACCTTC. Amino acid sequence: CASRRQIRYGYTF.

The chain joins TRBV27 to TRBJ1-2; no firm D call. Trimming shortened V by 4 bases and J by 2 bases, and 8 bases separated the two germline ends. Germline lookup yields CDR1 MNHEY and CDR2 SMNVEV (reference sequence). CDR3 length: 13 amino acids. CDR3 sequence (DNA): TGTGCCAGCAGTTCAATCGAGAACTATGGCTACACCTTC. Protein: CASSSIENYGYTF.

The chain couples TRBV23-1 to TRBJ1-3, with TRBD1 as a possible D gene (6 bases). TRBV23-1 is an ORF; its function is uncertain. The CDR3 is made up of 14 amino acids. Between the trimmed V and J ends, which lost 3 bases and 3 bases, there was a span of 9 bases. CDR3 sequence: CASSHGTFGNTIYF. CDR3 coding DNA: TGCGCCAGCAGTCATGGGACATTTGGAAACACCATATATTTT.

CDR3 coding DNA: TGCGCCAGCATTGGGGGGGAACAAGAGACCCAGTACTTC. Its protein is CASIGGEQETQYF. The chain is built from TRBV5-1 and TRBJ2-5; 7 bases are a match to TRBD2. Germline values: CDR1 SGHRS, CDR2 YFSETQ. The CDR3 covers 13 residues. V gave up 6 bases and J gave up 2 bases; unmatched junction bases: 4.

The V call is TRBV7-9, the J call TRBJ1-3; TRBD1 might be the D (5 bases). Trimming removed 8 bases from V and 4 bases from J, with 12 bases in between. The CDR3 has 13 residues. In germline, CDR1 is SEHNR, CDR2 FQNEAQ (reference sequence). CDR3 residues: CASLTGRGNTIYF. The CDR3 DNA sequence: TGTGCCAGCCTCACAGGACGCGGAAACACCATATATTTT.

Concerning this clone: Distinct nucleotide sequences in the sample also encode this CDR3. The CDR3 is CASSAGLNTEAFF. The CDR3 region has the DNA TGTGCCAGTTCGGCAGGGCTGAACACTGAAGCTTTCTTT. This chain joins TRBV19 and TRBJ1-1; weak D call: TRBD1 (5 bases). CDR1 is LNHDA and CDR2 is SQIVND in the germline V gene (reference sequence). This CDR3 is built from 13 residues. The ends were cut back, 8 bases at V and 0 bases at J, with 10 bases in the middle.

The chain combines TRBV29-1 with TRBJ1-2; D gene unclear. CDR1 and CDR2 from the germline V gene are SQVTM and ANQGSEA. CDR3 size: 14 residues. V lost 7 bases and J 5 bases, leaving 20 bases between the germline ends. Written as DNA, the CDR3 is TGCAGCGCAAACCGGTATGAGGTGGTTTATGGCTACACCTTC. This translates into CSANRYEVVYGYTF.

This chain connects TRBV2 to TRBJ1-2; D remains unclear. Trimming left V 6 bases short and J 1 base short, with 15 bases between. Germline CDR1 and CDR2: SNHLY and FYNNEI. The CDR3 contains 15 residues. The CDR3 bases are TGTGCCAGCAGCGATCGAGGAGGGATTAACTATGGCTACACCTTC. Its protein product is CASSDRGGINYGYTF.

The genes are TRBV4-1 and TRBJ1-2; no clear D. The CDR3 spans 13 residues. The germline V gene encodes CDR1 MGHRA and CDR2 YSYEKL. V dropped 1 base and J dropped 4 bases, with 7 bases sitting between them. CDR3 sequence reads: CASSQVSLYGYTF. The CDR3 coding sequence is TGCGCCAGCAGCCAAGTTTCCCTCTATGGCTACACCTTC.

The CDR3 bases are TGTGCCAGCAGTGGAAGTGGGGAGAGGGACACCTTC. Amino acid sequence: CASSGSGERDTF. This chain uses TRBV25-1 with TRBJ1-2; D not certain. Per the germline V gene, CDR1 is MGHDK and CDR2 is SYGVNS. Trimming shortened V by 4 bases and J by 12 bases, and 15 bases separated the two germline ends. This CDR3 has 12 amino acids.

The J gene is TRBJ2-7, the V gene TRBV7-2; D gene unclear. Between the trimmed V and J ends, which lost 3 bases and 1 base, there was a span of 10 bases. Germline V gene sequence: CDR1 SGHTA, CDR2 FQGNSA. CDR3 length: 14 amino acids. In DNA, the CDR3 is TGTGCCAGCAGCTTTAAAGGCGGTTCCTACGAGCAGTACTTC. It specifies CASSFKGGSYEQYF.

CDR3 DNA: TGTGCCAGCAGTCGGGGAGAGACCCAGTACTTC. It codes for CASSRGETQYF. The genes are TRBV12-3 or TRBV12-4 and TRBJ2-5; maybe TRBD2 (5 bases). This CDR3 region has 11 residues. With 5 bases removed from V and 4 bases from J, the gap between germline ends came to 5 bases.

The chain joins TRBV19 to TRBJ1-5, with TRBD1 matching 9 bases. V lost 3 bases to trimming and J lost 7 bases; unmatched junction nucleotides: 7. The CDR3 spans 15 residues. Germline values: CDR1 LNHDA, CDR2 SQIVND (reference sequence). CDR3 coding DNA: TGTGCCAGTAGTATCCGGGGGACAGGGCGACAGCCCCAGCATTTT. Its translation: CASSIRGTGRQPQHF.

The rearrangement links TRBV6-6 to TRBJ1-5, with D possibly being TRBD1 (6 bases). There are 14 residues in the CDR3. Trimming removed 6 bases from V and 1 base from J, with 10 bases in between. Germline V gene sequence: CDR1 MNHNY, CDR2 SVGAGI (reference sequence). The CDR3 sequence: CASSSRGSNQPQHF. Written as DNA, the CDR3 is TGTGCCAGCAGCTCTAGGGGGAGCAATCAGCCCCAGCATTTT.

This chain links TRBV9 with TRBJ1-2; TRBD1 matches at 7 bases. V was clipped by 3 bases and J by 4 bases; unmatched bases: 6. This CDR3 contains 14 residues. Per germline, CDR1 SGDLS and CDR2 YYNGEE. The CDR3 loop reads CASSGDRDAYGYTF. CDR3 sequence (DNA): TGTGCCAGCAGCGGAGACAGGGACGCCTATGGCTACACCTTC.

The chain combines TRBV4-3 with TRBJ2-3; D is perhaps TRBD2 (5 bases). V lost 0 bases and J lost 5, with 12 bases in between. The germline gives CDR1 LGHNA, CDR2 YSLEER. There are 15 residues in the CDR3. The CDR3 coding sequence is TGCGCCAGCAGCCAAGAAGGCGGCGCGGGAGATACGCAGTATTTT. This codes for CASSQEGGAGDTQYF.

The J gene is TRBJ1-5, the V gene TRBV2; D unclear. Per the germline V gene, CDR1 is SNHLY and CDR2 is FYNNEI. The CDR3 has 13 amino acids. V dropped 6 bases and J dropped 2 bases, with 8 bases sitting between them. Here the CDR3 DNA reads TGTGCCAGCAGCTTCACAGGCAATCAGCCCCAGCATTTT. The encoded protein is CASSFTGNQPQHF.

This clone has a single count. This sequence joins TRBV10-3 and TRBJ1-2; the D gene is possibly TRBD1 (5 bases). V dropped 4 bases and J dropped 2 bases, with 14 bases sitting between them. CDR1 ENHRY and CDR2 SYGVKD come from the germline V gene. The CDR3 extends over 15 amino acids. The CDR3 loop reads CAISGTGPKNYGYTF. As DNA, the CDR3 is TGTGCCATCAGTGGAACAGGCCCGAAGAACTATGGCTACACCTTC.

V gene TRBV28 combines with J gene TRBJ2-7; D may be TRBD1 (5 bases). This CDR3 region has 14 residues. Germline loops: CDR1 MDHEN, CDR2 SYDVKM. The germline V and J ends were trimmed by 5 bases and 0 bases, with 11 bases remaining between them. The CDR3 loop is CASSPTANSYEQYF. The CDR3 DNA follows: TGTGCCAGCAGTCCGACAGCTAACTCCTACGAGCAGTACTTC.

CDR3 amino acids: CASSQFQGGQGDGYTF. In DNA form, the CDR3 reads TGTGCCAGCAGCCAATTCCAGGGAGGACAGGGGGATGGCTACACCTTC. The chain links TRBV14 to TRBJ1-2; 10 positions agree with TRBD1. The CDR3 sequence is 16 residues long. After removal of 2 bases from V and 6 bases from J, the junction contained 9 bases not matched to a gene. CDR1 is SGHDN and CDR2 is FVKESK in the germline V gene.

This chain links TRBV14 with TRBJ1-1; D remains unclear. Trimming shortened V by 6 bases and J by 6 bases, and 11 bases separated the two germline ends. This CDR3 region has 12 residues. CDR1 and CDR2 from the germline V gene are SGHDN and FVKESK. CDR3 region: CASRSQEAEAFF. In DNA form, the CDR3 reads TGTGCCAGCAGATCTCAGGAGGCTGAAGCTTTCTTT.

V is TRBV24-1 and J is TRBJ1-4, with TRBD1 matching over 12 bases. V lost 4 bases, J lost 3 bases, and 5 bases stayed unmatched. The CDR3 loop spans 17 amino acids. Germline values: CDR1 KGHDR, CDR2 SFDVKD. The CDR3 here is CATSDRGQGAANEKLFF. The CDR3 nucleotides are TGTGCCACCAGTGACCGGGGACAGGGGGCAGCTAATGAAAAACTGTTTTTT.

CDR3: CASSPERGSDEQYF. The CDR3 DNA is TGCGCCAGCAGCCCGGAGCGGGGAAGTGACGAGCAGTACTTC. The chain links TRBV5-1 to TRBJ2-7, with 7 bases fitting TRBD2. V lost 4 bases and J lost 5; bases outside the gene matches: 9. In germline, CDR1 is SGHRS, CDR2 YFSETQ. The CDR3 runs 14 residues.

The chain couples TRBV2 to TRBJ1-4; 9 nucleotides match TRBD1. CDR3 length equals 15 residues. CDR1 SNHLY and CDR2 FYNNEI come from the germline V gene. Losses at the gene ends were 6 bases for V and 8 bases for J; bases not matched to a gene: 10. CDR3: CASSIKGQGAEKLFF. The DNA for the CDR3 is TGTGCCAGCAGCATTAAGGGACAGGGAGCCGAAAAACTGTTTTTT.